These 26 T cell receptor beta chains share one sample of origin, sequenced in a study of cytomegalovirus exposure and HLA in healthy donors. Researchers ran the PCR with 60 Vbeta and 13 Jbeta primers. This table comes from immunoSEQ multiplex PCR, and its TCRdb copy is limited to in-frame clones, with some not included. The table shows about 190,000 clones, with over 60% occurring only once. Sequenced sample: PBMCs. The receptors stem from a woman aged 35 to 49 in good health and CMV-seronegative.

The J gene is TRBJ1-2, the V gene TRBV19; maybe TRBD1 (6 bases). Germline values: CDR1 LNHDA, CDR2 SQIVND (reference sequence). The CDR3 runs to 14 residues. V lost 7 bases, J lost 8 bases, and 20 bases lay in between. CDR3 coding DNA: TGTGCCAGTAATACAGGGTTAGGGGAAGGAGGCTACACCTTC. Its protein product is CASNTGLGEGGYTF.

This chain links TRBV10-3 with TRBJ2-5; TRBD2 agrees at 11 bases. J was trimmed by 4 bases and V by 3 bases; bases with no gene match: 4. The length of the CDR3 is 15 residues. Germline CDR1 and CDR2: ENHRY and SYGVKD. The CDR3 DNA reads TGTGCCATCAGTGATAGTCTAGCGGGAGGAGAGACCCAGTACTTC. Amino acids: CAISDSLAGGETQYF.

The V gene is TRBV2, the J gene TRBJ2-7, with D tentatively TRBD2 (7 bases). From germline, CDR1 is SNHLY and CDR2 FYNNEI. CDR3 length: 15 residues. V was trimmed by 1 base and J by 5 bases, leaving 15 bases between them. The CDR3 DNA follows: TGTGCCAGCAGTGAAGAGAGGGGGGGTTCCCACGAGCAGTACTTC. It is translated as CASSEERGGSHEQYF.

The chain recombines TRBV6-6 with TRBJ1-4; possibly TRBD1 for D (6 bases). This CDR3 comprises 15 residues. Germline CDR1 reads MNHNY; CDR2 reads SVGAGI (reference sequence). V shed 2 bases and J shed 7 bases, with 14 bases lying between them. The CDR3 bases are TGTGCCAGCAGTTACCAAGGCGGGGGCCTTGAAAAACTGTTTTTT. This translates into CASSYQGGGLEKLFF.

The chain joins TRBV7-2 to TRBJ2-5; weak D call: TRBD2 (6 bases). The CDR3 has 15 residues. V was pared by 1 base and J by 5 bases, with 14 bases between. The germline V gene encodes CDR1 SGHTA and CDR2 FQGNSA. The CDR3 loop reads CASSLGFGGLETQYF. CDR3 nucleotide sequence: TGTGCCAGCAGCTTAGGATTTGGAGGGCTGGAGACCCAGTACTTC.

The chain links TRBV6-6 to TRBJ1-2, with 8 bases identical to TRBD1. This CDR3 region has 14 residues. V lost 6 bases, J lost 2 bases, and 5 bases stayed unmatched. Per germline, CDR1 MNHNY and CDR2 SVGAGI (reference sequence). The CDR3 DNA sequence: TGTGCCAGCAGCGCCGGACAGGGAAACTATGGCTACACCTTC. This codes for CASSAGQGNYGYTF.

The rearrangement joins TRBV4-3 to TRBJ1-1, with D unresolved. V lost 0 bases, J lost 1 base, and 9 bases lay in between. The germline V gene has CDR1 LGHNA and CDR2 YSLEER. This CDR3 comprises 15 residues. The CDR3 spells CASSQDNYPNTEAFF. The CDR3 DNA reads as TGCGCCAGCAGCCAAGATAATTATCCGAACACTGAAGCTTTCTTT.

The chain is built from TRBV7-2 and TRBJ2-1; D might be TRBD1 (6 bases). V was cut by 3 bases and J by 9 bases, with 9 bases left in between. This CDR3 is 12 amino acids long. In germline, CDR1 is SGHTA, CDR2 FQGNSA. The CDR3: CASSFLGGEQFF. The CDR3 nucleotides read TGTGCCAGCAGCTTTTTAGGGGGTGAGCAGTTCTTC. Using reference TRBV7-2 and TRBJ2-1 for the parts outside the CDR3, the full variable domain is GAGVSQSPSNKVTEKGKDVELRCDPISGHTALYWYRQSLGQGLEFLIYFQGNSAPDKSGLPSDRFSAERTGGSVSTLTIQRTQQEDSAVYLCASSFLGGEQFFGPGTRLTVL.

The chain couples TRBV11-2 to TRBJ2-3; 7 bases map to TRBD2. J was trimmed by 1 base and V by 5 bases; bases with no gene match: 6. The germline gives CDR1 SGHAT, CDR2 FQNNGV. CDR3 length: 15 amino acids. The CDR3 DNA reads TGTGCCAGCAGCCGCCGTCTAGCGGGCACAGATACGCAGTATTTT. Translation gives CASSRRLAGTDTQYF.

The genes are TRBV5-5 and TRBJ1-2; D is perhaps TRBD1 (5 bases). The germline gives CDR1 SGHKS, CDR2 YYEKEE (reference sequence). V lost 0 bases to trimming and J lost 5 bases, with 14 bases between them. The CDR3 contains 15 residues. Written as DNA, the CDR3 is TGTGCCAGCAGCTTGGTCGGGGCCGGGGGGTATGGCTACACCTTC. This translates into CASSLVGAGGYGYTF.

The CDR3, as DNA: TGTGCCTGGAGTCTAGCGGGGGTGGGTGATACGCAGTATTTT. This encodes CAWSLAGVGDTQYF. This chain joins TRBV30 and TRBJ2-3, with 10 bases aligning to TRBD2. Germline CDR1 and CDR2: GTSNPN and SVGIG (reference sequence). V shed 2 bases, J shed 6 bases, and the junction held 5 bases outside the gene matches. The CDR3 runs 14 residues.

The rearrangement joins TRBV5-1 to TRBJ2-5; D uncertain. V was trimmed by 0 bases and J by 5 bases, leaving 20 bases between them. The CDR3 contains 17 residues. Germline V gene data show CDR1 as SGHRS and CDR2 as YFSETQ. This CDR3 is CASSLGIGFGVAETQYF. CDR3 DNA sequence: TGCGCCAGCAGCTTGGGAATCGGGTTTGGCGTGGCCGAGACCCAGTACTTC.

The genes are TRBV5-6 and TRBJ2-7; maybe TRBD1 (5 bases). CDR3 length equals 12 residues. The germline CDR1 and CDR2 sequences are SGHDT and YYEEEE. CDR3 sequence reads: CASSLERSGPIV. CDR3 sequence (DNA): TGTGCCAGCAGCCTGGAGAGGTCAGGGCCGATCGTC.

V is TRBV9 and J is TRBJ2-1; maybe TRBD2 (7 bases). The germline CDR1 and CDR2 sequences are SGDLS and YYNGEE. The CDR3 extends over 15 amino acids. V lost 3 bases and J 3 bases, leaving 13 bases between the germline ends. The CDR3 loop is CASSARGDIYNEQFF. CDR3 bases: TGTGCCAGCAGCGCCCGGGGGGACATCTACAATGAGCAGTTCTTC.

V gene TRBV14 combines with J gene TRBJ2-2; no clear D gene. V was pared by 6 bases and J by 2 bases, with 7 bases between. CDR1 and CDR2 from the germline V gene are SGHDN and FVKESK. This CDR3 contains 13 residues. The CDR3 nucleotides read TGTGCCAGCAGACCTAATAACACCGGGGAGCTGTTTTTT. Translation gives CASRPNNTGELFF.

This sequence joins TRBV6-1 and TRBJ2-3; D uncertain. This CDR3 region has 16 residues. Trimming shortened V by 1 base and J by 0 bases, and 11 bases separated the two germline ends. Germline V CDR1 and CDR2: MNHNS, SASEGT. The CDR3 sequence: CASSEGIALSTDTQYF. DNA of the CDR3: TGTGCCAGCAGTGAAGGCATAGCACTTAGCACAGATACGCAGTATTTT.

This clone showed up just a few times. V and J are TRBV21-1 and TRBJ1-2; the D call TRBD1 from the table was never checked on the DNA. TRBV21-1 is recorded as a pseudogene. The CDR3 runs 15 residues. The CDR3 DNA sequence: TGTGCCAGCAGCAGCCGACAGCGAGGCAGTTGTGGCTACACCTTC. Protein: CASSSRQRGSCGYTF.

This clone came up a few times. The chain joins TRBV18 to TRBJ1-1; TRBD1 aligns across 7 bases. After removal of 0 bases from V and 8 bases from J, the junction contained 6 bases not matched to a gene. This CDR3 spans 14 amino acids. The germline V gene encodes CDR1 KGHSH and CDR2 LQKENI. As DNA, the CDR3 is TGTGCCAGCTCACCACCAGCCCAGGGGGTAGAAGCTTTCTTT. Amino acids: CASSPPAQGVEAFF.

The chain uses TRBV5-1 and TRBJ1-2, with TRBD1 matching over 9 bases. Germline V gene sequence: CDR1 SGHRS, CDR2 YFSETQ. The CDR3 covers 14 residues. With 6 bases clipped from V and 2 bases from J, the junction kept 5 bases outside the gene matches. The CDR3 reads CASNPGQGNYGYTF. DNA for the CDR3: TGCGCCAGCAACCCGGGACAGGGAAACTATGGCTACACCTTC.

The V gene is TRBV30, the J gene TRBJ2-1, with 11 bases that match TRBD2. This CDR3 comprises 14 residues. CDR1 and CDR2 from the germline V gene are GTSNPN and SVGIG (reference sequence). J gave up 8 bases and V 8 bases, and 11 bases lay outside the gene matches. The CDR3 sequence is CARGLAGGLDEQFF. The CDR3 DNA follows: TGTGCCCGGGGGCTAGCGGGAGGATTGGATGAGCAGTTCTTC.

The CDR3 is CASSRTGESYTF. The CDR3 coding sequence is TGTGCCAGCAGCCGGACAGGGGAGAGCTACACCTTC. The rearrangement uses TRBV2 and TRBJ1-2, with 9 positions matching TRBD1. V shed 6 bases, J shed 9 bases, and the junction held 5 bases outside the gene matches. Germline V gives CDR1 SNHLY, CDR2 FYNNEI. CDR3 size: 12 residues. Filled out from reference TRBV2 and TRBJ1-2, the complete variable domain reads EPEVTQTPSHQVTQMGQEVILRCVPISNHLYFYWYRQILGQKVEFLVSFYNNEISEKSEIFDDQFSVERPDGSNFTLKIRSTKLEDSAMYFCASSRTGESYTFGSGTRLTVV.

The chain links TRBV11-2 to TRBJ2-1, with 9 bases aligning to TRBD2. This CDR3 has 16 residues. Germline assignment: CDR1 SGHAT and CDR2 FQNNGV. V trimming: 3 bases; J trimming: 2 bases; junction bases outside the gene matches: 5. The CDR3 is CASSFEAGGPYNEQFF. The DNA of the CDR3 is TGTGCCAGCAGCTTCGAGGCGGGAGGGCCCTACAATGAGCAGTTCTTC. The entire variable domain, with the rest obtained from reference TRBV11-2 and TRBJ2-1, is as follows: EAGVAQSPRYKIIEKRQSVAFWCNPISGHATLYWYQQILGQGPKLLIQFQNNGVVDDSQLPKDRFSAERLKGVDSTLKIQPAKLEDSAVYLCASSFEAGGPYNEQFFGPGTRLTVL.

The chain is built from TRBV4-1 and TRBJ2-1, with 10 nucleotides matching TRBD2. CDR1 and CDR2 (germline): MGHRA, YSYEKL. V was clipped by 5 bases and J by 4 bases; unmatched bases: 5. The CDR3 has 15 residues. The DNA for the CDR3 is TGCGCCAGCAGCGCGAGCGGGAGGGATTACAATGAGCAGTTCTTC. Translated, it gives CASSASGRDYNEQFF.

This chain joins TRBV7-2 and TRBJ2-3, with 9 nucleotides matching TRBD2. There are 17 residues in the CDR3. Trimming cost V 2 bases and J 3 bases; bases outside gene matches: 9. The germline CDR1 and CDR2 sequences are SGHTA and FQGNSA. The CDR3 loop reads CASSLQSTSGGTDTQYF. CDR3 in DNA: TGTGCCAGCAGCTTACAATCGACTAGCGGTGGGACAGATACGCAGTATTTT.

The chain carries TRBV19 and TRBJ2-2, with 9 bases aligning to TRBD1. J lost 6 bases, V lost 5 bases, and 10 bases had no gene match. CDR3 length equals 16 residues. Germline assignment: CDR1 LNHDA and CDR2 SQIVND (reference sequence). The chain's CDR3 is CASSPRTGVDAGELFF. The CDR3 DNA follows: TGTGCCAGTAGTCCTCGGACAGGGGTGGATGCCGGGGAGCTGTTTTTT.

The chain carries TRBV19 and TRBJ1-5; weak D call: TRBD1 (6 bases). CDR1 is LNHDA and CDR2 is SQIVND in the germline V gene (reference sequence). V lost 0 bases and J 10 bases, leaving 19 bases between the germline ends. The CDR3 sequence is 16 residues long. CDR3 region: CASSIEATGVSSPQHF. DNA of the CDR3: TGTGCCAGTAGTATAGAGGCGACAGGCGTCAGTTCTCCCCAGCATTTT.